These 32 T cell receptor beta chains were all obtained from the same sample, sequenced in a study of blood T cell repertoires in COVID-19. Repertoires were generated with immunoSEQ multiplex PCR, while TCRdb's copy carries only in-frame clones and drops some. The sample lists some 100,000 clones, 86% seen once, with 10% to 13% in the top ten. The sequencing sample was made of peripheral blood. Every receptor here comes from a man aged 50-60 years with acute or convalescent COVID-19.

The chain is built from TRBV19 and TRBJ2-1; 8 positions agree with TRBD2. CDR3 size: 13 residues. In germline, CDR1 is LNHDA, CDR2 SQIVND (reference sequence). The V gene end was trimmed by 7 bases and the J gene end by 6 bases; junction bases not matched to a gene: 5. CDR3 nucleotides: TGTGCCAGTAATCCGGCGGGAGGCAATGAGCAGTTCTTC. Its protein product is CASNPAGGNEQFF.

V gene TRBV5-5 combines with J gene TRBJ1-2, with unresolved D. Deletions cut 1 base from V and 1 base from J, with 5 bases between. CDR3 length: 13 residues. Germline CDR1 and CDR2: SGHKS and YYEKEE (reference sequence). The chain's CDR3 is CASSLSGNYGYTF. DNA of the CDR3: TGTGCCAGCAGCTTGTCCGGTAACTATGGCTACACCTTC.

The chain joins TRBV7-9 to TRBJ2-3; a weak D match, TRBD1 (6 bases). Germline lookup yields CDR1 SEHNR and CDR2 FQNEAQ (reference sequence). The CDR3 spans 14 residues. V was trimmed by 5 bases and J by 1 base, leaving 10 bases between them. The CDR3 loop is CASSTGRGTDTQYF. The CDR3, as DNA: TGTGCCAGCAGCACAGGGCGGGGCACAGATACGCAGTATTTT.

The chain carries TRBV9 and TRBJ2-2, with 9 bases identical to TRBD2. This CDR3 comprises 16 residues. V shed 4 bases, J shed 6 bases, and the junction held 10 bases outside the gene matches. Germline lookup yields CDR1 SGDLS and CDR2 YYNGEE. The CDR3 DNA reads TGTGCCAGCAGCCCTTGGACTAGCGTGGGCGCCGGGGAGCTGTTTTTT. It yields the protein CASSPWTSVGAGELFF. Together with reference TRBV9 and TRBJ2-2, the CDR3 gives the full variable domain: DSGVTQTPKHLITATGQRVTLRCSPRSGDLSVYWYQQSLDQGLQFLIQYYNGEERAKGNILERFSAQQFPDLHSELNLSSLELGDSALYFCASSPWTSVGAGELFFGEGSRLTVL.

The J gene is TRBJ2-1, the V gene TRBV30, with 12 nucleotides matching TRBD1. This CDR3 is built from 15 residues. Germline V gives CDR1 GTSNPN, CDR2 SVGIG (reference sequence). V was pared by 3 bases and J by 7 bases, with 7 bases of the junction left unmatched. CDR3 sequence reads: CAWRRDRGPYNEQFF. In DNA, the CDR3 is TGTGCCTGGAGGCGGGACAGGGGGCCGTATAATGAGCAGTTCTTC.

This clone turned up a few times. The J gene is TRBJ1-5, the V gene TRBV19; 9 bases map to TRBD1. The V gene end was trimmed by 6 bases and the J gene end by 1 base; junction bases not matched to a gene: 7. Germline-derived CDR1 and CDR2 are LNHDA and SQIVND (reference sequence). CDR3 length: 16 amino acids. DNA of the CDR3: TGTGCCAGTAGCGGGACAGGGACAATAAGCAATCAGCCCCAGCATTTT. This translates into CASSGTGTISNQPQHF.

CDR3 residues: CASSSRTSGSELFF. DNA of the CDR3: TGTGCCAGCAGCTCCCGGACTAGCGGGAGCGAGCTGTTTTTT. The chain couples TRBV9 to TRBJ2-2, with 13 nucleotides matching TRBD2. V lost 4 bases, J lost 11 bases, and 5 bases stayed unmatched. Looked up from germline, CDR1 is SGDLS and CDR2 is YYNGEE. This CDR3 has 14 amino acids.

The gene calls are TRBV6-5 and TRBJ1-1; D call uncertain. V lost 6 bases and J lost 1, with 12 bases in between. CDR1 and CDR2 (germline): MNHEY, SVGAGI. The CDR3 sequence is 14 residues long. DNA of the CDR3: TGTGCCAGCAGCCGAACCTCGGGGAACACTGAAGCTTTCTTT. This encodes CASSRTSGNTEAFF.

CDR3 residues: CASSVALTANYGYTF. CDR3 nucleotide sequence: TGTGCCAGCAGCGTAGCCCTGACAGCTAACTATGGCTACACCTTC. The chain combines TRBV9 with TRBJ1-2; a weak D match, TRBD1 (5 bases). Trimming took off 0 bases at V and 0 bases at J, with 9 bases between the two ends. This CDR3 contains 15 residues. Germline V gene sequence: CDR1 SGDLS, CDR2 YYNGEE.

The V and J genes are TRBV5-1 and TRBJ1-1; D is uncertain. CDR3 size: 12 residues. Germline V gene sequence: CDR1 SGHRS, CDR2 YFSETQ. Trimming stripped 6 bases from V and 5 bases from J, with 11 bases between. The DNA for the CDR3 is TGCGCCAGCAAGAGGGCGGGGACTGAAGCTTTCTTT. Translating it yields CASKRAGTEAFF.

J is TRBJ1-2 and V is TRBV7-6, with 7 bases that match TRBD1. The J segment lost 8 bases and the V segment lost 5 bases, leaving 8 bases of the junction unmatched. This CDR3 is built from 13 residues. The V gene's germline CDR1 is SGHVS and CDR2 FNYEAQ. The CDR3 nucleotides are TGTGCCAGCAGCCAGGACAGGAGAGGAGGCTACACCTTC. Protein product: CASSQDRRGGYTF.

The chain carries TRBV10-3 and TRBJ2-1, with 7 bases identical to TRBD2. The CDR3 has 14 residues. With V trimmed by 5 bases and J by 6 bases, 7 bases remained unmatched. Germline loops: CDR1 ENHRY, CDR2 SYGVKD. For the CDR3, the DNA is TGTGCCATCAGTCGGACTAGTTCCGGCAATGAGCAGTTCTTC. Amino acid sequence: CAISRTSSGNEQFF.

The chain is built from TRBV5-1 and TRBJ2-5; tentative D call: TRBD2 (6 bases). The length of the CDR3 is 14 residues. Germline V gene sequence: CDR1 SGHRS, CDR2 YFSETQ. Trimming removed 1 base from V and 5 bases from J, with 12 bases in between. CDR3 region: CASSLIGGMETQYF. In nucleotides, the CDR3 is TGCGCCAGCAGCTTGATCGGCGGGATGGAGACCCAGTACTTC.

The chain has TRBV19 and TRBJ1-2; D perhaps matches TRBD1 (6 bases). Germline V gene lookup returns CDR1 LNHDA and CDR2 SQIVND (reference sequence). Trimming took 1 base from V and 7 from J, leaving 16 bases between them. CDR3 length: 15 amino acids. The CDR3: CASSIVTGLAFGYTF. The CDR3 DNA is TGTGCCAGTAGTATAGTTACAGGGCTGGCGTTTGGCTACACCTTC.

The rearrangement uses TRBV11-2 and TRBJ2-2; 9 bases are a match to TRBD2. Germline-derived CDR1 and CDR2 are SGHAT and FQNNGV. V trimming: 5 bases; J trimming: 3 bases; junction bases outside the gene matches: 4. The CDR3 is 15 residues long. The CDR3 loop is CASSKTSGYTGELFF. In DNA form, the CDR3 reads TGTGCCAGCAGCAAGACTAGCGGTTACACCGGGGAGCTGTTTTTT.

The sample holds a few counts of this clone. The rearrangement joins TRBV2 to TRBJ2-5, with 13 bases aligning to TRBD2. The CDR3 extends over 17 amino acids. J gave up 5 bases and V 8 bases, and 14 bases lay outside the gene matches. CDR1 is SNHLY, CDR2 FYNNEI, per germline. CDR3 coding DNA: TGTGCCAGCGGGGGGGGACTAGCGGGAATACCAGGGGAGACCCAGTACTTC. Translated: CASGGGLAGIPGETQYF.

V gene TRBV4-2 combines with J gene TRBJ1-3; the D is unclear. The CDR3 runs to 16 residues. Germline CDR1 reads LGHNA; CDR2 reads YNFKEQ. Trimming pared 0 bases from V and 2 bases from J, leaving 11 bases between. The CDR3 nucleotides read TGTGCCAGCAGCCAAGATCAAGGGAGCGCTGGAAACACCATATATTTT. Its protein product is CASSQDQGSAGNTIYF.

The chain couples TRBV4-1 to TRBJ2-3, with 8 bases identical to TRBD2. Germline V CDR1 and CDR2: MGHRA, YSYEKL. The CDR3 consists of 15 residues. The trim removed 0 bases at V and 8 bases at J, leaving 7 bases unmatched. The DNA for the CDR3 is TGCGCCAGCAGCCAAGATGCGGGAGGTTACGGTACGCAGTATTTT. This codes for CASSQDAGGYGTQYF.

The rearrangement links TRBV19 to TRBJ2-3; 11 nucleotides align to TRBD2. The length of the CDR3 is 15 residues. J was trimmed by 4 bases and V by 3 bases; bases with no gene match: 3. The germline V gene encodes CDR1 LNHDA and CDR2 SQIVND (reference sequence). CDR3 bases: TGTGCCAGTAGTATCGGTAGCGGGAGGGCAGATACGCAGTATTTT. Translating gives CASSIGSGRADTQYF.

The chain is built from TRBV4-1 and TRBJ2-2; 13 bases align to TRBD2. Germline lookup yields CDR1 MGHRA and CDR2 YSYEKL. CDR3 size: 18 residues. V gave up 3 bases and J gave up 4 bases; unmatched junction bases: 8. CDR3 nucleotides: TGCGCCAGCAGCCAGGAAGGGACTAGCGGGACAGCCACCGGGGAGCTGTTTTTT. Protein sequence: CASSQEGTSGTATGELFF.

The genes are TRBV10-3 and TRBJ1-6, with D perhaps TRBD1 (6 bases). Germline CDR1 reads ENHRY; CDR2 reads SYGVKD. The CDR3 length is 14 residues. Trimming took 6 bases from V and 7 from J, leaving 13 bases between them. CDR3 bases: TGTGCCATCAGCCGGGACAAGAACAATTCACCCCTCCACTTT. This encodes CAISRDKNNSPLHF.

J is TRBJ2-7 and V is TRBV11-2; D gene uncertain. The CDR3 spans 12 residues. Trimming stripped 5 bases from V and 5 bases from J, with 10 bases between. Looked up from germline, CDR1 is SGHAT and CDR2 is FQNNGV. The DNA for the CDR3 is TGTGCCAGCAGCCCAAACACGAACGAGCAGTACTTC. Protein sequence: CASSPNTNEQYF.

The gene calls are TRBV2 and TRBJ1-5; 8 bases line up with TRBD1. The CDR3 loop spans 15 amino acids. V shed 7 bases and J 4 bases; nucleotides not matched to a gene: 9. Germline lookup yields CDR1 SNHLY and CDR2 FYNNEI. The CDR3 spells CASTAGQVYNQPQHF. The CDR3 DNA reads as TGTGCCAGCACCGCGGGACAGGTGTATAATCAGCCCCAGCATTTT.

Details on this clone: The junction departs from the called germline gene at one end, perhaps through a read error. The chain carries TRBV7-7 and TRBJ2-5; 10 nucleotides agree with TRBD1. The CDR3 extends over 15 amino acids. The germline V gene encodes CDR1 SSHAT and CDR2 FNYEAQ (reference sequence). The CDR3 DNA is TGTGCTAGCAGCTTAGGAGGGACAGGGGAAGAGACCCAGTACTTC. This codes for CASSLGGTGEETQYF.

The rearrangement uses TRBV14 and TRBJ2-7; tentative D call: TRBD2 (6 bases). The CDR3 contains 17 residues. Trimming stripped 0 bases from V and 3 bases from J, with 18 bases between. Per the germline V gene, CDR1 is SGHDN and CDR2 is FVKESK. The DNA for the CDR3 is TGTGCCAGCAGCCAAGATGGGGGGATAAGGGACGGCTACGAGCAGTACTTC. Residues: CASSQDGGIRDGYEQYF.

The gene calls are TRBV3-1 (or the pseudogene TRBV3-2) and TRBJ1-1; possible D gene TRBD1, 5 bases. Between the trimmed V and J ends, which lost 5 bases and 1 base, there was a span of 11 bases. Germline V lookup: CDR1 LGHDT, CDR2 YNNKEL (reference sequence). This CDR3 spans 14 amino acids. CDR3 nucleotides: TGTGCCAGCAGCGAAGTCGGGGGGAACACTGAAGCTTTCTTT. Amino acids: CASSEVGGNTEAFF.

This rearrangement joins TRBV5-6 to TRBJ1-2; possibly TRBD1 for D (5 bases). CDR3 length: 15 residues. The germline CDR1 and CDR2 sequences are SGHDT and YYEEEE. Trimming left V 3 bases short and J 2 bases short, with 14 bases between. The CDR3 DNA follows: TGTGCCAGCAGCTGGACGGGGGAGGGGAACTATGGCTACACCTTC. Protein: CASSWTGEGNYGYTF.

The rearrangement links TRBV7-8 to TRBJ1-5; D ambiguous. The germline V and J ends were trimmed by 1 base and 9 bases, with 10 bases remaining between them. The CDR3 totals 13 residues. Per germline, CDR1 SGHVS and CDR2 FQNEAQ. The chain's CDR3 is CASSLVGEGPQHF. The CDR3 DNA reads TGTGCCAGCAGCTTAGTTGGTGAGGGGCCCCAGCATTTT.

V gene TRBV15 combines with J gene TRBJ2-1; D is uncertain. V was pared by 5 bases and J by 0 bases, with 14 bases between. Per the germline V gene, CDR1 is LNHNV and CDR2 is YYDKDF (reference sequence). This CDR3 is built from 16 residues. The CDR3 DNA is TGTGCCACCAGCGCGCAAAGAACGGTCTCCTACAATGAGCAGTTCTTC. Translated: CATSAQRTVSYNEQFF.

V and J are TRBV2 and TRBJ2-7; 8 nucleotides agree with TRBD1. The germline gives CDR1 SNHLY, CDR2 FYNNEI. The CDR3 is 15 residues long. J was trimmed by 0 bases and V by 6 bases; bases with no gene match: 7. CDR3 sequence (DNA): TGTGCCAGCAGGCCGGGACAGGCCTTCTCCTACGAGCAGTACTTC. Protein sequence: CASRPGQAFSYEQYF.

The rearrangement links TRBV19 to TRBJ1-2, with 8 bases identical to TRBD1. This CDR3 is built from 12 residues. Losses at the gene ends were 6 bases for V and 5 bases for J; bases not matched to a gene: 2. Looked up from germline, CDR1 is LNHDA and CDR2 is SQIVND (reference sequence). The CDR3: CASSRQGYGYTF. CDR3 DNA: TGTGCCAGTAGCCGACAGGGGTATGGCTACACCTTC. The full variable domain, its missing parts supplied by reference TRBV19 and TRBJ1-2, is DGGITQSPKYLFRKEGQNVTLSCEQNLNHDAMYWYRQDPGQGLRLIYYSQIVNDFQKGDIAEGYSVSREKKESFPLTVTSAQKNPTAFYLCASSRQGYGYTFGSGTRLTVV.

The chain is built from TRBV18 and TRBJ1-1; 10 bases are a match to TRBD1. Per the germline V gene, CDR1 is KGHSH and CDR2 is LQKENI. Unmatched junction bases numbered 1, after V lost 5 bases and J lost 4 bases. CDR3 length: 13 amino acids. The CDR3 DNA reads as TGTGCCAGCTCAAGGGACAGGGGCACTGAAGCTTTCTTT. Its protein is CASSRDRGTEAFF.